The TCR beta chain described here comes from a study of beta chain features in type 1 diabetes. Study results and caveats: PCR might favor shorter templates, equally in patients and controls.

Every bit of the isolated RNA underwent reverse transcription, so sequencing read expressed TCRB transcripts. Assay: immunoSEQ multiplex PCR; the TCRdb copy retains only in-frame clones and omits some. In the table there are around 300,000 clones, about 8.5% of which are singletons. This clone occurred a few times. Its antigen is unidentified. V was pared by 5 bases and J by 4 bases, with 9 bases between. Germline lookup yields CDR1 MDHEN and CDR2 SYDVKM. The CDR3 consists of 13 residues. Sequenced: central memory CD4+ T cells from blood. The chain uses TRBV28 and TRBJ1-5; a possible D gene is TRBD1 (5 bases). The clonotype originates from a woman aged 18-29 years in good health. CDR3 protein: CASSIEGNQPQHF. The CDR3 DNA reads as TGTGCCAGCAGTATAGAGGGGAATCAGCCCCAGCATTTT.